One sample yielded the 26 T cell receptor beta chains listed below, sequenced in a study of blood T cell repertoires in COVID-19. Repertoires were generated with immunoSEQ multiplex PCR, while TCRdb's copy carries only in-frame clones and drops some. Of about 60,000 clones in the sample, roughly 84% were seen once. Sequenced material: peripheral blood. These receptors came from a woman between 70 and 85 years old with acute or convalescent COVID-19.

V usage is TRBV18 and J usage is TRBJ1-2; 7 positions agree with TRBD1. J was trimmed by 5 bases and V by 0 bases; bases with no gene match: 12. The CDR3 has 17 amino acids. From germline, CDR1 is KGHSH and CDR2 LQKENI. As DNA, the CDR3 is TGTGCCAGCTCACCACCAGGGGGCGGTACCGGGCTTTATGGCTACACCTTC. As protein: CASSPPGGGTGLYGYTF.

This chain joins TRBV30 and TRBJ2-6; D is ambiguous. Trimming left V 0 bases short and J 2 bases short, with 17 bases between. CDR3 length equals 18 residues. The germline CDR1 and CDR2 sequences are GTSNPN and SVGIG (reference sequence). This chain's CDR3 is CAWSVPEGEETGANVLTF. The CDR3 coding sequence is TGTGCCTGGAGTGTACCAGAAGGCGAGGAGACTGGGGCCAACGTCCTGACTTTC.

The chain recombines TRBV24-1 with TRBJ2-1; 8 bases are a match to TRBD1. The CDR3 has 15 residues. With 9 bases clipped from V and 2 bases from J, the junction kept 8 bases outside the gene matches. CDR1 and CDR2 from the germline V gene are KGHDR and SFDVKD. The CDR3 nucleotides read TGTGCCACCGGCAACCGGGACAGGCCCTACAATGAGCAGTTCTTC. Protein product: CATGNRDRPYNEQFF.

V gene TRBV4-2 combines with J gene TRBJ2-7, with a possible D match to TRBD1 (5 bases). The CDR3 runs to 13 residues. Trimming stripped 0 bases from V and 9 bases from J, with 12 bases between. The germline V gene encodes CDR1 LGHNA and CDR2 YNFKEQ. CDR3 coding DNA: TGTGCCAGCAGCCAAGATCCAGGGTGGGTGCAGTACTTC. Translated, it gives CASSQDPGWVQYF.

The chain joins TRBV28 to TRBJ1-4; 7 bases are a match to TRBD1. Germline CDR1 reads MDHEN; CDR2 reads SYDVKM. The CDR3 sequence is 13 residues long. J gave up 5 bases and V 4 bases, and 1 base lay outside the gene matches. The DNA for the CDR3 is TGTGCCAGCAGTTCACAGGGGAATGAAAAACTGTTTTTT. It codes for CASSSQGNEKLFF.

The chain has TRBV6-5 and TRBJ2-3; maybe TRBD1 (6 bases). CDR1 and CDR2 from the germline V gene are MNHEY and SVGAGI. There are 14 residues in the CDR3. Trimming removed 5 bases from V and 0 bases from J, with 9 bases in between. The CDR3 region has the DNA TGTGCCAGCAGTAACAGGGCGAGCACAGATACGCAGTATTTT. Translating gives CASSNRASTDTQYF.

This sequence joins TRBV13 and TRBJ2-7; tentative D call: TRBD2 (5 bases). Germline CDR1 and CDR2: PRHDT and FYEKMQ (reference sequence). The CDR3 is made up of 17 amino acids. The germline V and J ends were trimmed by 0 bases and 0 bases, with 15 bases remaining between them. In DNA form, the CDR3 reads TGTGCCAGCAGCTTAGGGCGGCCGGAGCGGAGCTCCTACGAGCAGTACTTC. Translating it yields CASSLGRPERSSYEQYF.

The genes are TRBV3-1 (or the pseudogene TRBV3-2) and TRBJ2-3; D may be TRBD2 (6 bases). CDR1 is LGHDT and CDR2 is YNNKEL in the germline V gene (reference sequence). V was pared by 2 bases and J by 1 base, with 7 bases between. The CDR3 loop spans 14 amino acids. The CDR3 is CASSQLARTDTQYF. Here the CDR3 DNA reads TGTGCCAGCAGCCAACTAGCGCGCACAGATACGCAGTATTTT.

J is TRBJ1-6 and V is TRBV7-8; D is possibly TRBD1 (6 bases). The CDR3 consists of 16 residues. Trimming stripped 7 bases from V and 7 bases from J, with 20 bases between. The germline V gene encodes CDR1 SGHVS and CDR2 FQNEAQ. The CDR3 region is CASTLIGTGTNSPLHF. In nucleotides, the CDR3 is TGTGCCAGCACCCTCATCGGAACAGGGACGAATTCACCCCTCCACTTT.

This chain joins TRBV4-2 and TRBJ2-5, with D possibly matching TRBD1 (5 bases). V was cut by 3 bases and J by 1 base, with 9 bases left in between. Germline V CDR1 and CDR2: LGHNA, YNFKEQ. The CDR3 spans 14 residues. The CDR3 DNA sequence: TGTGCCAGCAGCCAGAGAGACAGCCAAGAGACCCAGTACTTC. It specifies CASSQRDSQETQYF.

The chain joins TRBV19 to TRBJ2-2, with TRBD1 matching over 8 bases. The CDR3 contains 16 residues. With 10 bases clipped from V and 2 bases from J, the junction kept 12 bases outside the gene matches. The germline gives CDR1 LNHDA, CDR2 SQIVND (reference sequence). CDR3 sequence (DNA): TGTGCCACCGAGAAGTGGGACAGGCGAAACACCGGGGAGCTGTTTTTT. Protein: CATEKWDRRNTGELFF.

The V gene is TRBV28, the J gene TRBJ2-5; tentative D call: TRBD1 (6 bases). CDR3 size: 13 residues. Deletions cut 7 bases from V and 4 bases from J, with 13 bases between. Germline CDR1 is MDHEN and CDR2 is SYDVKM. CDR3 DNA: TGTGCCAGCATACAGGGCGGCGGAGAGACCCAGTACTTC. This encodes CASIQGGGETQYF.

The sample holds a few counts of this clone. The CDR3, as DNA: TGTGCCAGCAGCTTAATGGCCCCGGGTTCACCCCTCCACTTT. It is translated as CASSLMAPGSPLHF. The gene calls are TRBV7-3 and TRBJ1-6, with D unresolved. Germline V gene sequence: CDR1 SGHTA, CDR2 FQGTGA. The ends were cut back, 1 base at V and 9 bases at J, with 10 bases in the middle. There are 14 residues in the CDR3.

This chain connects TRBV6-6 to TRBJ2-3; TRBD2 is a possible D gene (5 bases). Trimming left V 6 bases short and J 3 bases short, with 13 bases between. The CDR3 covers 14 residues. Germline CDR1 MNHNY, CDR2 SVGAGI (reference sequence). The CDR3 here is CASSGPSGTDTQYF. The CDR3 DNA sequence: TGTGCCAGCAGCGGACCTTCGGGGACAGATACGCAGTATTTT.

CDR3 sequence (DNA): TGTGCCAGCAGCCAAGTTCCTCTGGAGCAGTACTTC. Protein: CASSQVPLEQYF. The rearrangement uses TRBV3-1 (or the pseudogene TRBV3-2) and TRBJ2-7; D is undetermined. Trimming removed 1 base at V and 7 bases at J, with 8 bases between. The CDR3 length is 12 residues. Looked up from germline, CDR1 is LGHDT and CDR2 is YNNKEL (reference sequence).

The chain joins TRBV29-1 to TRBJ1-2; D is unclear. CDR1 SQVTM and CDR2 ANQGSEA come from the germline V gene. Trimming took off 3 bases at V and 7 bases at J, with 15 bases between the two ends. The length of the CDR3 is 13 residues. CDR3 amino acids: CSVDRPLGGGYTF. Written as DNA, the CDR3 is TGCAGCGTTGATAGGCCCTTAGGCGGTGGCTACACCTTC. The variable domain in full, completed from reference TRBV29-1 and TRBJ1-2, reads SAVISQKPSRDICQRGTSLTIQCQVDSQVTMMFWYRQQPGQSLTLIATANQGSEATYESGFVIDKFPISRPNLTFSTLTVSNMSPEDSSIYLCSVDRPLGGGYTFGSGTRLTVV.

J is TRBJ1-1 and V is TRBV24-1; D gene uncertain. V shed 0 bases and J shed 1 base, with 8 bases lying between them. CDR3 length: 15 residues. CDR1 and CDR2 from the germline V gene are KGHDR and SFDVKD. The CDR3 region has the DNA TGTGCCACCAGTGATTTGTTGGGCCCGAACACTGAAGCTTTCTTT. The encoded protein is CATSDLLGPNTEAFF.

This chain joins TRBV6-6 and TRBJ1-5; D is perhaps TRBD1 (5 bases). Germline-derived CDR1 and CDR2 are MNHNY and SVGAGI (reference sequence). The CDR3 spans 13 residues. The germline V and J ends were trimmed by 2 bases and 4 bases, with 6 bases remaining between them. The CDR3 protein is CASSYDSNQPQHF. For the CDR3, the DNA is TGTGCCAGCAGTTACGACAGTAATCAGCCCCAGCATTTT.

This chain links TRBV29-1 with TRBJ2-7; 10 bases map to TRBD1. Germline assignment: CDR1 SQVTM and CDR2 ANQGSEA. Unmatched junction bases numbered 7, after V lost 6 bases and J lost 5 bases. The CDR3 spans 13 residues. CDR3: CSVDKGQGDEQYF. The CDR3 DNA is TGCAGCGTGGATAAAGGACAGGGGGACGAGCAGTACTTC.

The chain uses TRBV27 and TRBJ1-2, with D unclear. The CDR3 spans 13 residues. CDR1 MNHEY and CDR2 SMNVEV come from the germline V gene (reference sequence). The V gene lost 6 bases and the J gene lost 2 bases, with 10 bases spanning the gap. This chain's CDR3 is CASRLTVNYGYTF. The CDR3 DNA reads TGTGCCAGCAGGCTGACTGTAAACTATGGCTACACCTTC.

The chain carries TRBV4-1 and TRBJ2-3; D unclear. Between the trimmed V and J ends, which lost 2 bases and 5 bases, there was a span of 8 bases. The germline CDR1 and CDR2 sequences are MGHRA and YSYEKL. The CDR3 is made up of 13 amino acids. CDR3 sequence (DNA): TGCGCCAGCAGCCAAACAGAGATAGATACGCAGTATTTT. Translation gives CASSQTEIDTQYF.

This chain links TRBV5-6 with TRBJ1-6, with TRBD1 as a possible D gene (5 bases). The CDR3 is 13 residues long. Germline-derived CDR1 and CDR2 are SGHDT and YYEEEE. Trimming removed 8 bases at V and 8 bases at J, with 14 bases between. CDR3 sequence: CASTVRGDSPLHF. CDR3 nucleotide sequence: TGTGCCAGTACCGTTAGGGGCGATTCACCCCTCCACTTT.

The rearrangement uses TRBV6-5 and TRBJ2-5; 7 bases match TRBD1. CDR1 is MNHEY, CDR2 SVGAGI, per germline. Trimming took 4 bases from V and 5 from J; bases not matched to a gene: 10. This CDR3 is 15 amino acids long. This CDR3 is CASSLRQGNIETQYF. CDR3 DNA: TGTGCCAGCAGTTTACGACAGGGCAATATTGAGACCCAGTACTTC.

J is TRBJ1-2 and V is TRBV2; possible D gene TRBD1, 6 bases. The V gene lost 8 bases and the J gene lost 9 bases, with 16 bases spanning the gap. CDR3 length equals 12 residues. From germline, CDR1 is SNHLY and CDR2 FYNNEI. Here the CDR3 DNA reads TGTGCCAGCCCGGAAAGGACAGCAAGCTACACCTTC. Translated: CASPERTASYTF.

In this sample, this clone turned up a few times. The chain carries TRBV5-1 and TRBJ2-2; 11 bases map to TRBD2. Germline V lookup: CDR1 SGHRS, CDR2 YFSETQ. The CDR3 spans 15 residues. V lost 6 bases and J lost 6; bases outside the gene matches: 7. The CDR3 loop reads CASKLASGGPGELFF. The CDR3, as DNA: TGCGCCAGCAAGCTGGCTAGCGGGGGGCCCGGGGAGCTGTTTTTT.

V and J are TRBV9 and TRBJ2-5, with 10 bases identical to TRBD2. J was trimmed by 5 bases and V by 0 bases; bases with no gene match: 4. The CDR3 sequence is 15 residues long. Germline-derived CDR1 and CDR2 are SGDLS and YYNGEE. CDR3 region: CASSVALAGEETQYF. The DNA of the CDR3 is TGTGCCAGCAGCGTAGCTCTAGCGGGGGAGGAGACCCAGTACTTC.